The clone carrying this T cell receptor (beta chain) turned up a few times. The junction and the germline gene differ at one end; a read error may be behind it. This sample is part of a study of identical twins. The CDR3 consists of 13 residues. The germline V gene has CDR1 SSHAT and CDR2 FNYEAQ (reference sequence). TCRdb reanalysed the 5' RACE reads using MiXCR and keeps one entry per CDR3 protein. The profile covers about 340,000 distinct CDR3 sequences, with approximately 8.7% appearing a single time and roughly 9% taken by the ten largest. This sequence joins TRBV7-7 and TRBJ2-5; D may be TRBD1 or TRBD2 (5 bases each). The receptor comes from a woman between 50 and 59 years old in good health. Sequenced material: naive T cells sorted from blood. The CDR3 DNA is TGTGCTAGCAGCCGGGGACGGCAAGAGACCCAGTACTTC. The encoded protein is CASSRGRQETQYF.